The rows below give T cell receptor beta chains drawn from one sample of a study of T cell repertoires in cytomegalovirus infection. TCRdb re-called the reads with MiXCR, one entry per CDR3 protein. The table has roughly 250,000 distinct CDR3 sequences, roughly 12% seen once; the top ten hold 1.5% to 2%. Sequencing input: PBMCs. Receptors originate from a human donor in good health (CMV status not recorded). Some clones in this sample may be carry-over from other donors' samples. CDR3s leave out the opening cysteine and the closing phenylalanine or tryptophan.

>TRBJ1-1|TRBV7-2
ASRLKTGSTNTEAF
>TRBJ1-6|TRBV12-3/TRBV12-4
ASSGVGQYSPLH
>TRBJ2-7|TRBV7-2
ASSPRGVVNEQY
>TRBJ1-2|TRBV29-1
SVPGGARGYT
>TRBJ2-7|TRBV27
ASSSTSSISYEQY
>TRBJ1-6|TRBV7-9
ASSDRWASGNSPLH
>TRBJ2-2|TRBV5-1
ASSLEGRPNTGELF
>TRBJ1-3|TRBV6-2/TRBV6-3
ASSNAGTSENTIY
>TRBJ2-1|TRBV29-1
SAQTSGGRNNEQF
>TRBJ2-7|TRBV6-1
ASLDRGLLEQY
>TRBJ1-3|TRBV6-1
ASRRQGSAGNTIY
>TRBJ2-7|TRBV5-1
ASSLEPTGGYEQY
>TRBJ2-2|TRBV7-9
ASSSHRERPGELF
>TRBJ2-2|TRBV7-7
ASSRTGLNTGELF
>TRBJ1-6|TRBV12-5
ARDRGWSDNSPLH
>TRBJ2-1|TRBV19
ASSIEVMSYNEQF
>TRBJ1-6|TRBV4-1
ASSQADSQGALH
>TRBJ1-1|TRBV7-2
ASSLGAGGDTEAF
>TRBJ2-1|TRBV25-1
ASSALDSYNEQF
>TRBJ1-1|TRBV28
ASSLSPSMNTEAF
>TRBJ2-7|TRBV7-8
ASRLTGSRQY
>TRBJ2-7|TRBV19
ASMGDGTHEQY
>TRBJ2-7|TRBV6-5
ASSYSAPSGGSSYEQY
>TRBJ2-7|TRBV7-2
ASSSMVQGGSYEQY
>TRBJ2-2|TRBV7-2
ASSLQAGEVGGELF
>TRBJ2-2|TRBV18
ASSPPVQENTGELF
>TRBJ2-3|TRBV7-8
ASSLAGTSTDTQY
>TRBJ1-1|TRBV20-1
SARPLLQPGMNTEAF
>TRBJ1-2|TRBV11-3
ASSSDRGNGYT
>TRBJ1-2|TRBV24-1
ATSATRDDSNYGYT
>TRBJ2-5|TRBV6-2/TRBV6-3
ASSGTNRAETQY
>TRBJ2-7|TRBV6-5
ASSYRLAGGEQY
>TRBJ2-5|TRBV7-9
ASSGQLRTAEETQY
>TRBJ2-1|TRBV12-5
ASGLALGTSPNEQF
>TRBJ2-7|TRBV28
ASTDPGYEQY
>TRBJ2-5|TRBV28
ASRRGDQETQY
>TRBJ1-4|TRBV7-2
ASSLVRGNEKLF
>TRBJ2-3|TRBV7-8
ASSRGTSGTDTQY
>TRBJ1-2|TRBV29-1
SVESPGGYT
>TRBJ2-2|TRBV6-2/TRBV6-3
ASSLGHTNTGDLF
>TRBJ1-2|TRBV7-2
ASSPTGSGYT
>TRBJ1-6|TRBV27
ASSPGQGAGSPLH
>TRBJ1-1|TRBV10-3
AISDRTGDTEAF
>TRBJ2-6|TRBV5-1
ASSSRLSGANVLT
>TRBJ2-7|TRBV5-1
ASSLEGYRGAYEQY
>TRBJ1-6|TRBV20-1
SAGARGYNSPLH
>TRBJ1-5|TRBV7-2
ASSLDRFDSAQH
>TRBJ2-7|TRBV5-5
ASSFPGDRGYEQY
>TRBJ2-5|TRBV7-2
ASSLVATYQETQY
>TRBJ2-1|TRBV11-1
ASSITSGPKNEQF
>TRBJ1-1|TRBV5-1
ASSAQQGLNTEAF
>TRBJ1-4|TRBV6-5
ASSSGAGSEKLF
>TRBJ2-1|TRBV6-1
ASSEAGWNEQF
>TRBJ2-1|TRBV11-3
ASSPQRNEQF
>TRBJ1-5|TRBV28
ASSSGTGGQPQH
>TRBJ2-7|TRBV7-9
ASTTNGHEQY
>TRBJ1-5|TRBV19
ASSLDRSQPQH